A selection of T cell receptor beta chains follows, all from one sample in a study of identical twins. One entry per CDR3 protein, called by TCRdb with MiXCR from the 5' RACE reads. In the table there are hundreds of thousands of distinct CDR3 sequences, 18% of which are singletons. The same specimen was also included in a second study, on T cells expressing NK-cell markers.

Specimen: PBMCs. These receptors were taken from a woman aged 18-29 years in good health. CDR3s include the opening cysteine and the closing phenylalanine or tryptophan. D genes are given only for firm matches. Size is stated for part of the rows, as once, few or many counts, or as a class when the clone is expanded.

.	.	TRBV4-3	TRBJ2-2	CASSQPRGELFF	TGCGCCAGCAGCCAACCAAGGGGGGAGCTGTTTTTT
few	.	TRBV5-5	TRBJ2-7	CASSKGRDEQYF	TGTGCCAGCAGCAAGGGGCGCGACGAGCAGTACTTC
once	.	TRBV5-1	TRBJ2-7	CASSAREYNYEQYF	TGCGCCAGCAGCGCCCGTGAATATAACTACGAGCAGTACTTC
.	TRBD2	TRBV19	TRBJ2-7	CATKKPGLAGEQYF	TGTGCCACCAAAAAACCGGGACTAGCGGGAGAGCAGTACTTC
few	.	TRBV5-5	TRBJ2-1	CASSLGGRGDEQFF	TGTGCCAGCAGCTTGGGTGGGAGAGGGGATGAGCAGTTCTTC
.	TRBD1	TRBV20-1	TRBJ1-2	CRGVGQGLINYGYTF	TGCAGGGGAGTAGGACAGGGCCTGATAAACTATGGCTACACCTTC
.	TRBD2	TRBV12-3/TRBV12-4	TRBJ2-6	CASSRDYSSGANVLTF	TGTGCCAGCAGCCGGGACTATAGCTCTGGGGCCAACGTCCTGACTTTC
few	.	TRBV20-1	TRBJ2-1	CSASLLDEQFF	TGCAGTGCTAGTCTGTTGGATGAGCAGTTCTTC
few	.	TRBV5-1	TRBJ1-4	CASSSSARNEKLFF	TGCGCCAGCAGCTCCTCCGCCAGGAATGAAAAACTGTTTTTT
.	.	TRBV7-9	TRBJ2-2	CASTHWRRTSTGELFF	TGTGCCAGCACCCATTGGCGGAGGACGTCCACCGGGGAGCTGTTTTTT
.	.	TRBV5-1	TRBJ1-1	CASSLRGTRGTEAFF	TGCGCCAGCAGCCTCCGGGGTACCCGGGGCACTGAAGCTTTCTTT
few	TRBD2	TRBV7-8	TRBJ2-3	CASSSLAGGELDTQYF	TGTGCCAGCAGCTCCCTAGCGGGAGGGGAATTGGATACGCAGTATTTT
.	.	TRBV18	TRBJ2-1	CASSPSSADDNEQFF	TGTGCCAGCTCACCTTCCTCAGCGGACGACAATGAGCAGTTCTTC
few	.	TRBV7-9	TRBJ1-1	CAGSGSLILKAFF	TGTGCCGGATCAGGCAGCTTAATTCTCAAAGCTTTCTTT
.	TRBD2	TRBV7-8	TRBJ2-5	CASSFARLAVQETQYF	TGTGCCAGCAGCTTCGCCCGACTAGCGGTACAAGAGACCCAGTACTTC
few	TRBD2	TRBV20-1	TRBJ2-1	CSASHSGRALGQFF	TGCAGTGCTAGTCATAGCGGGAGGGCCTTGGGGCAGTTCTTC